A selection of T cell receptor beta chains follows, all from one sample in a study of cytomegalovirus exposure and HLA in healthy donors. Data came from immunoSEQ multiplex PCR; TCRdb stores just in-frame clones and leaves some out. This table holds about 83,000 clones, approximately 96% found once. The sequencing sample was made of PBMCs. Receptors originate from a woman under 30 in good health and CMV-seronegative. The CDR3 runs from the conserved cysteine through the conserved F or W. The order of the fields is CDR3 protein, CDR3 DNA, V gene, D gene, clone size, J gene, CDR3 length. D genes are given only for firm matches. A row's size may be missing; if present it is once, few, many or a size class.

CDR3aa: CASSPRGGLAGGSTGELFF; CDR3nt: TGTGCCAGCAGCCCGCGAGGGGGGCTAGCGGGAGGGTCCACCGGGGAGCTGTTTTTT; v_gene: TRBV27; d_gene: TRBD2; abundance: NA; j_gene: TRBJ2-2; len: 19
CDR3aa: CASSLGLAAPNTGELFF; CDR3nt: TGCGCCAGCAGCTTGGGACTAGCGGCTCCTAACACCGGGGAGCTGTTTTTT; v_gene: TRBV5-1; d_gene: TRBD2; abundance: NA; j_gene: TRBJ2-2; len: 17
CDR3aa: CASSYERSPRPQHF; CDR3nt: TGTGCCAGCAGTTACGAACGGAGCCCACGGCCCCAGCATTTT; v_gene: TRBV6-5; d_gene: NA; abundance: NA; j_gene: TRBJ1-5; len: 14
CDR3aa: CARSPRGGPVDNYGYTF; CDR3nt: TGTGCCAGAAGCCCCCGAGGCGGCCCAGTAGATAACTATGGCTACACCTTC; v_gene: TRBV5-3; d_gene: NA; abundance: NA; j_gene: TRBJ1-2; len: 17
CDR3aa: CASSRRVEAFF; CDR3nt: TGTGCCAGCTCACGGAGAGTTGAAGCTTTCTTT; v_gene: TRBV18; d_gene: NA; abundance: few; j_gene: TRBJ1-1; len: 11
CDR3aa: CSVDRAVGNEQFF; CDR3nt: TGCAGCGTAGACAGGGCTGTGGGCAATGAGCAGTTCTTC; v_gene: TRBV29-1; d_gene: TRBD1; abundance: NA; j_gene: TRBJ2-1; len: 13
CDR3aa: CASSAQNTEAFF; CDR3nt: TGTGCCAGCAGTGCACAGAACACTGAAGCTTTCTTT; v_gene: TRBV2; d_gene: NA; abundance: once; j_gene: TRBJ1-1; len: 12
CDR3aa: CAWSPTGALRGYTF; CDR3nt: TGTGCCTGGAGTCCAACTGGGGCGCTCCGTGGCTACACCTTC; v_gene: TRBV30; d_gene: NA; abundance: NA; j_gene: TRBJ1-2; len: 14
CDR3aa: CASSPGQGGYEQYF; CDR3nt: TGCGCCAGCAGCCCTGGACAGGGGGGCTACGAGCAGTACTTC; v_gene: TRBV5-1; d_gene: TRBD1; abundance: NA; j_gene: TRBJ2-7; len: 14
CDR3aa: CASSLGLAGDGRYF; CDR3nt: TGTGCCAGCAGCTTGGGACTAGCGGGAGACGGTCGGTATTTT; v_gene: TRBV5-4; d_gene: TRBD2; abundance: NA; j_gene: TRBJ2-3; len: 14
CDR3aa: CASSQLAGAGDNEQFF; CDR3nt: TGTGCCAGCAGCCAACTAGCGGGAGCTGGGGACAATGAGCAGTTCTTC; v_gene: TRBV13; d_gene: TRBD2; abundance: NA; j_gene: TRBJ2-1; len: 16
CDR3aa: CASSLSNEQFF; CDR3nt: TGTGCCAGCAGTCTTAGCAATGAGCAGTTCTTC; v_gene: TRBV5-6; d_gene: NA; abundance: NA; j_gene: TRBJ2-1; len: 11
CDR3aa: CASSPPAGDTTGELFF; CDR3nt: TGTGCCAGCTCACCACCTGCGGGAGACACCACCGGGGAGCTGTTTTTT; v_gene: TRBV18; d_gene: TRBD2; abundance: NA; j_gene: TRBJ2-2; len: 16
CDR3aa: CASSLGGQGNYEQYF; CDR3nt: TGTGCCAGCTCACTGGGGGGACAGGGAAACTACGAGCAGTACTTC; v_gene: TRBV18; d_gene: TRBD1; abundance: NA; j_gene: TRBJ2-7; len: 15
CDR3aa: CASSIYDGTSGTSTDTQYF; CDR3nt: TGTGCCAGCAGCATCTACGACGGGACTAGCGGGACTAGCACAGATACGCAGTATTTT; v_gene: TRBV7-6; d_gene: TRBD2; abundance: NA; j_gene: TRBJ2-3; len: 19
CDR3aa: CASSTAGDLYEQYF; CDR3nt: TGTGCCAGCAGTACCGCAGGGGACCTCTACGAGCAGTACTTC; v_gene: TRBV6-1; d_gene: NA; abundance: NA; j_gene: TRBJ2-7; len: 14
CDR3aa: CASSIGPWTGYVEKLFF; CDR3nt: TGTGCCAGTAGTATAGGCCCCTGGACAGGATATGTTGAAAAACTGTTTTTT; v_gene: TRBV19; d_gene: TRBD1; abundance: NA; j_gene: TRBJ1-4; len: 17
CDR3aa: CASSPQGAGTNEKLFF; CDR3nt: TGTGCCAGCTCACCACAGGGGGCCGGAACTAATGAAAAACTGTTTTTT; v_gene: TRBV18; d_gene: TRBD1; abundance: NA; j_gene: TRBJ1-4; len: 16
CDR3aa: CASRIIWSGSGYTF; CDR3nt: TGTGCCAGCAGAATTATTTGGAGCGGGAGTGGCTACACCTTC; v_gene: TRBV6-1; d_gene: NA; abundance: NA; j_gene: TRBJ1-2; len: 14
CDR3aa: CASSQRSGAGNTEAFF; CDR3nt: TGTGCCAGCAGCCAGCGGTCCGGGGCGGGAAACACTGAAGCTTTCTTT; v_gene: TRBV11-2; d_gene: NA; abundance: NA; j_gene: TRBJ1-1; len: 16
CDR3aa: CASSIGFSGSEQYF; CDR3nt: TGTGCCAGTAGTATTGGGTTTAGCGGGAGCGAGCAGTACTTC; v_gene: TRBV19; d_gene: TRBD2; abundance: NA; j_gene: TRBJ2-7; len: 14
CDR3aa: CASSASGTVSYEQYF; CDR3nt: TGTGCCAGCAGTGCTTCCGGGACAGTATCCTACGAGCAGTACTTC; v_gene: TRBV25-1; d_gene: TRBD1; abundance: NA; j_gene: TRBJ2-7; len: 15
CDR3aa: CASSLGKGEYEQFF; CDR3nt: TGTGCCAGCAGCTTGGGAAAGGGGGAATATGAGCAGTTCTTC; v_gene: TRBV5-8; d_gene: NA; abundance: NA; j_gene: TRBJ2-1; len: 14
CDR3aa: CASSRDSSYNSPLHF; CDR3nt: TGTGCCAGCTCACGCGATAGCTCCTATAATTCACCCCTCCACTTT; v_gene: TRBV18; d_gene: NA; abundance: NA; j_gene: TRBJ1-6; len: 15
CDR3aa: CASSLTRTGGSVNTEAFF; CDR3nt: TGCGCCAGCAGCTTGACCCGGACAGGGGGATCAGTGAACACTGAAGCTTTCTTT; v_gene: TRBV5-1; d_gene: TRBD1; abundance: NA; j_gene: TRBJ1-1; len: 18
CDR3aa: CASSQDPVDWGQINQPQHF; CDR3nt: TGCGCCAGCAGCCAAGACCCCGTTGATTGGGGCCAAATCAATCAGCCCCAGCATTTT; v_gene: TRBV4-1; d_gene: NA; abundance: NA; j_gene: TRBJ1-5; len: 19
CDR3aa: CASSEIAGATDTQYF; CDR3nt: TGTGCCAGCAGTGAAATAGCGGGAGCCACAGATACGCAGTATTTT; v_gene: TRBV6-4; d_gene: TRBD2; abundance: NA; j_gene: TRBJ2-3; len: 15
CDR3aa: CASSPGLAGPSYNEQFF; CDR3nt: TGTGCCAGCAGCCCAGGACTAGCGGGACCCTCCTACAATGAGCAGTTCTTC; v_gene: TRBV11-3; d_gene: TRBD2; abundance: few; j_gene: TRBJ2-1; len: 17
CDR3aa: CASSLTTRAGTEAFF; CDR3nt: TGTGCCAGCAGCTTAACTACCAGGGCTGGCACTGAAGCTTTCTTT; v_gene: TRBV7-8; d_gene: NA; abundance: NA; j_gene: TRBJ1-1; len: 15
CDR3aa: CASSESGETEAFF; CDR3nt: TGCGCCAGCAGTGAATCGGGGGAGACTGAAGCTTTCTTT; v_gene: TRBV10-1; d_gene: NA; abundance: NA; j_gene: TRBJ1-1; len: 13
CDR3aa: CASSGTSGITDTQYF; CDR3nt: TGTGCCAGCAGTGGGACTAGCGGAATCACAGATACGCAGTATTTT; v_gene: TRBV25-1; d_gene: TRBD2; abundance: NA; j_gene: TRBJ2-3; len: 15
CDR3aa: CASSLRRQALNQPQHF; CDR3nt: TGTGCCAGCAGCTTGAGGAGACAGGCCCTTAATCAGCCCCAGCATTTT; v_gene: TRBV5-6; d_gene: NA; abundance: NA; j_gene: TRBJ1-5; len: 16
CDR3aa: CASSPSGNTEAFF; CDR3nt: TGTGCCAGCTCACCGTCCGGGAACACTGAAGCTTTCTTT; v_gene: TRBV18; d_gene: NA; abundance: NA; j_gene: TRBJ1-1; len: 13
CDR3aa: CASSLEGMNTEAFF; CDR3nt: TGTGCCAGCAGTTTGGAGGGGATGAACACTGAAGCTTTCTTT; v_gene: TRBV27; d_gene: NA; abundance: NA; j_gene: TRBJ1-1; len: 14
CDR3aa: CATSRPGTSTYNEQFF; CDR3nt: TGTGCCACCAGCCGGCCGGGGACTTCCACCTACAATGAGCAGTTCTTC; v_gene: TRBV15; d_gene: NA; abundance: NA; j_gene: TRBJ2-1; len: 16
CDR3aa: CASSYSRATEAFF; CDR3nt: TGTGCCAGCAGTTACTCCCGAGCGACTGAAGCTTTCTTT; v_gene: TRBV6-6; d_gene: NA; abundance: NA; j_gene: TRBJ1-1; len: 13
CDR3aa: CASSLWGTGDRGYTF; CDR3nt: TGTGCCAGCAGTTTATGGGGGACAGGGGATCGTGGCTACACCTTC; v_gene: TRBV28; d_gene: TRBD1; abundance: NA; j_gene: TRBJ1-2; len: 15
CDR3aa: CASSWTGETEAFF; CDR3nt: TGTGCCAGCAGTTGGACAGGGGAGACTGAAGCTTTCTTT; v_gene: TRBV27; d_gene: TRBD1; abundance: NA; j_gene: TRBJ1-1; len: 13
CDR3aa: CASRQTEYSNQPQHF; CDR3nt: TGTGCCAGCAGACAGACAGAGTATAGCAATCAGCCCCAGCATTTT; v_gene: TRBV7-8; d_gene: NA; abundance: NA; j_gene: TRBJ1-5; len: 15
CDR3aa: CASSVVGQGADGYTF; CDR3nt: TGTGCCAGCAGCGTAGTGGGACAGGGGGCAGATGGCTACACCTTC; v_gene: TRBV9; d_gene: TRBD1; abundance: NA; j_gene: TRBJ1-2; len: 15
CDR3aa: CAITRETGSTEAFF; CDR3nt: TGTGCCATCACGAGGGAGACAGGATCCACTGAAGCTTTCTTT; v_gene: TRBV10-3; d_gene: NA; abundance: NA; j_gene: TRBJ1-1; len: 14
CDR3aa: CASSVGTGLSSGNTIYF; CDR3nt: TGTGCCAGCAGCGTAGGGACAGGGTTGAGCTCTGGAAACACCATATATTTT; v_gene: TRBV9; d_gene: TRBD1; abundance: NA; j_gene: TRBJ1-3; len: 17
CDR3aa: CASRERQGNTEAFF; CDR3nt: TGTGCCAGCAGGGAAAGACAGGGGAACACTGAAGCTTTCTTT; v_gene: TRBV6-5; d_gene: TRBD1; abundance: NA; j_gene: TRBJ1-1; len: 14
CDR3aa: CASGLPGSPSYEQYF; CDR3nt: TGTGCCAGCGGCCTGCCGGGGAGCCCCTCCTACGAGCAGTACTTC; v_gene: TRBV28; d_gene: NA; abundance: NA; j_gene: TRBJ2-7; len: 15
CDR3aa: CASSLVYNEQFF; CDR3nt: TGTGCCAGCAGCTTGGTATACAATGAGCAGTTCTTC; v_gene: TRBV5-4; d_gene: NA; abundance: NA; j_gene: TRBJ2-1; len: 12
CDR3aa: CASSEALRQGPRGYTF; CDR3nt: TGTGCCAGCAGTGAAGCGCTTCGGCAGGGCCCGCGAGGCTACACCTTC; v_gene: TRBV2; d_gene: NA; abundance: NA; j_gene: TRBJ1-2; len: 16
CDR3aa: CASSKEGIGELFF; CDR3nt: TGTGCCAGTAGTAAGGAGGGAATCGGGGAGCTGTTTTTT; v_gene: TRBV19; d_gene: NA; abundance: NA; j_gene: TRBJ2-2; len: 13
CDR3aa: CASSEQGLGYGYTF; CDR3nt: TGTGCCAGCAGTGAACAGGGACTAGGGTATGGCTACACCTTC; v_gene: TRBV2; d_gene: NA; abundance: once; j_gene: TRBJ1-2; len: 14
CDR3aa: CASSTLSGAIYEQYF; CDR3nt: TGTGCCAGCAGCACCCTTAGCGGGGCGATCTACGAGCAGTACTTC; v_gene: TRBV7-2; d_gene: TRBD2; abundance: NA; j_gene: TRBJ2-7; len: 15
CDR3aa: CASIRGTEAFF; CDR3nt: TGTGCCAGCATAAGGGGAACTGAAGCTTTCTTT; v_gene: TRBV6-5; d_gene: NA; abundance: NA; j_gene: TRBJ1-1; len: 11
CDR3aa: CSVVGGTTNEKLFF; CDR3nt: TGCAGCGTTGTAGGGGGAACAACTAATGAAAAACTGTTTTTT; v_gene: TRBV29-1; d_gene: NA; abundance: NA; j_gene: TRBJ1-4; len: 14
CDR3aa: CASSLTQGAPYNEQFF; CDR3nt: TGCGCCAGCAGCCTAACCCAGGGGGCGCCCTACAATGAGCAGTTCTTC; v_gene: TRBV4-1; d_gene: TRBD1; abundance: NA; j_gene: TRBJ2-1; len: 16
CDR3aa: CASSVAASGNYEQYF; CDR3nt: TGTGCCAGCAGCGTAGCGGCTAGCGGGAACTACGAGCAGTACTTC; v_gene: TRBV9; d_gene: TRBD2; abundance: NA; j_gene: TRBJ2-7; len: 15
CDR3aa: CASTLGQNTGELFF; CDR3nt: TGTGCCAGCACCCTAGGCCAGAACACCGGGGAGCTGTTTTTT; v_gene: TRBV27; d_gene: NA; abundance: once; j_gene: TRBJ2-2; len: 14
CDR3aa: CAWRARQLATGANVLTF; CDR3nt: TGTGCCTGGAGGGCGAGACAATTGGCTACTGGGGCCAACGTCCTGACTTTC; v_gene: TRBV30; d_gene: NA; abundance: NA; j_gene: TRBJ2-6; len: 17
CDR3aa: CASSRSSGVYQETQYF; CDR3nt: TGTGCCAGCTCCCGGTCTAGCGGGGTTTACCAAGAGACCCAGTACTTC; v_gene: TRBV18; d_gene: TRBD2; abundance: few; j_gene: TRBJ2-5; len: 16
CDR3aa: CASSFRVAGGNEQFF; CDR3nt: TGTGCCAGCAGCTTTCGAGTAGCGGGGGGAAATGAGCAGTTCTTC; v_gene: TRBV5-8; d_gene: TRBD2; abundance: NA; j_gene: TRBJ2-1; len: 15
CDR3aa: CASREGGSGSPEQYF; CDR3nt: TGTGCCAGTAGAGAGGGCGGTAGCGGGAGTCCCGAGCAGTACTTC; v_gene: TRBV19; d_gene: TRBD2; abundance: NA; j_gene: TRBJ2-7; len: 15
CDR3aa: CASTPGLAGTGELFF; CDR3nt: TGCGCCAGCACCCCGGGACTAGCGGGAACCGGGGAGCTGTTTTTT; v_gene: TRBV5-1; d_gene: TRBD2; abundance: NA; j_gene: TRBJ2-2; len: 15
CDR3aa: CAISESIAPLNYGYTF; CDR3nt: TGTGCCATCAGTGAGTCGATAGCCCCGCTTAACTATGGCTACACCTTC; v_gene: TRBV10-3; d_gene: NA; abundance: once; j_gene: TRBJ1-2; len: 16